The rows below give T cell receptor beta chains drawn from one sample of a study of chemoradiotherapy in HPV16-positive cancers. This table comes from immunoSEQ multiplex PCR, and its TCRdb copy is limited to in-frame clones, with some not included. The data show some 14,000 clones, over 70% seen once. Sampling was conducted from a patient who underwent chemoradiotherapy. The receptors were sampled from a human donor with HPV-associated anogenital cancer. CDR3s include the opening cysteine and the closing phenylalanine or tryptophan. The order of the fields is J gene, D gene, clone size, V gene, CDR3 protein, CDR3 DNA. D genes are given only for firm matches. Clone size is stated in some rows and not others, as once, few, many or a class when expanded.

>TRBJ1-1|NA|NA|TRBV5-6
CASSLLGRTVGTEAFF
TGTGCCAGCAGTCTCCTTGGGCGGACGGTAGGCACTGAAGCTTTCTTT
>TRBJ1-2|TRBD1|NA|TRBV19
CASSTLQGREDGYTF
TGTGCCAGTTCAACCTTACAGGGGAGGGAGGATGGCTACACCTTC
>TRBJ2-1|TRBD2|NA|TRBV30
CAWRGGGAVEQFF
TGTGCCTGGAGGGGCGGGGGGGCTGTTGAGCAGTTCTTC
>TRBJ2-1|TRBD2|NA|TRBV6-4
CASTPIAGGSNEQFF
TGTGCCAGCACCCCTATAGCGGGGGGCAGCAATGAGCAGTTCTTC
>TRBJ1-1|NA|NA|TRBV4-1
CASSQGYDTEAFF
TGCGCCAGCAGCCAAGGTTACGACACTGAAGCTTTCTTT
>TRBJ1-3|TRBD1|few|TRBV5-4
CASSWTGANTIYF
TGTGCCAGCAGTTGGACAGGGGCAAACACCATATATTTT
>TRBJ1-5|NA|NA|TRBV6-6
CASILGRTNQPQHF
TGTGCCAGCATTCTCGGCCGGACCAATCAGCCCCAGCATTTT
>TRBJ2-3|NA|NA|TRBV2
CASSEGGTSGDTQYF
TGTGCCAGCAGTGAAGGGGGGACTTCCGGAGATACGCAGTATTTT
>TRBJ2-2|NA|NA|TRBV9
CASSSSRFGGITGELFF
TGTGCCAGCAGCTCCTCCCGCTTTGGGGGTATCACCGGGGAGCTGTTTTTT
>TRBJ1-2|NA|NA|TRBV18
CASSYTTGDYGYTF
TGTGCCAGCTCATATACGACAGGTGACTATGGCTACACCTTC
>TRBJ1-5|NA|NA|TRBV5-5
CASSLAFGQVNQPQHF
TGTGCCAGCAGCTTGGCCTTCGGCCAGGTCAATCAGCCCCAGCATTTT
>TRBJ1-2|NA|NA|TRBV19
CASSIDRSGGYTF
TGTGCCAGTAGTATAGACCGGTCGGGGGGCTACACCTTC
>TRBJ1-1|NA|NA|TRBV6-5
CASSYAGEAFF
TGTGCCAGCAGTTACGCTGGGGAAGCTTTCTTT
>TRBJ1-2|NA|once|TRBV6-6
CASTAEGLGYTF
TGTGCCAGCACCGCAGAGGGCTTGGGCTACACCTTC
>TRBJ2-1|NA|NA|TRBV28
CASSSEGGALKEQFF
TGTGCCAGCAGTTCGGAGGGGGGCGCATTGAAGGAGCAGTTCTTC
>TRBJ2-2|NA|few|TRBV10-3
CAISESEVSTGELFF
TGTGCCATCAGTGAGTCAGAAGTATCCACCGGGGAGCTGTTTTTT
>TRBJ1-4|TRBD1|NA|TRBV6-5
CASSPLGTALEKLFF
TGTGCCAGCAGTCCCCTCGGGACAGCCCTCGAAAAACTGTTTTTT
>TRBJ2-7|NA|NA|TRBV15
CATRPGWVGEQYF
TGTGCCACCAGACCCGGGTGGGTCGGCGAGCAGTACTTC
>TRBJ2-7|TRBD1|NA|TRBV4-2
CASSQRGQGNTYEQYF
TGTGCCAGCAGCCAGAGGGGACAGGGGAATACCTACGAGCAGTACTTC
>TRBJ1-5|TRBD1|few|TRBV15
CATSRDPGTGYLTSNQPQHF
TGTGCCACCAGCAGAGATCCCGGGACAGGATATCTTACTAGCAATCAGCCCCAGCATTTT
>TRBJ2-1|TRBD1|NA|TRBV9
CASSAGQGDEQFF
TGTGCCAGCAGCGCCGGACAGGGCGATGAGCAGTTCTTC
>TRBJ1-2|NA|few|TRBV27
CASGTVYGYTF
TGTGCCAGCGGGACTGTTTATGGCTACACCTTC
>TRBJ1-2|NA|NA|TRBV7-9
CASSLSGGDGYTF
TGTGCCAGCAGCTTATCTGGGGGGGATGGCTACACCTTC
>TRBJ2-4|NA|NA|TRBV21-1
CASSKLAKNIQYF
TGTGCCAGCAGCAAGCTAGCCAAAAACATTCAGTACTTC
>TRBJ1-5|NA|NA|TRBV15
CATSRGGGPQHF
TGTGCCACCAGCAGGGGGGGTGGGCCCCAGCATTTT
>TRBJ1-6|TRBD1|NA|TRBV4-2
CASSRTGDSPLHF
TGTGCCAGCAGCCGTACAGGGGATTCACCCCTCCACTTT
>TRBJ2-3|TRBD2|NA|TRBV11-2
CASSGRGRRGVTSTDTQYF
TGTGCCAGCAGCGGGCGGGGTAGGCGGGGGGTTACTAGCACAGATACGCAGTATTTT